This TCR beta chain was sequenced for a study of blood T cell repertoires in COVID-19. Across the whole study: Specimens from acute and convalescent COVID-19 originated in the United States, Italy and Spain. Nucleic acid was either cDNA or gDNA, and it came from T cells, B-cell-depleted T cells, or PBMCs.

The Seattle patients joined while their infection was active and were tracked longitudinally afterward. Germline CDR1 reads SGHAT; CDR2 reads FQNNGV. The CDR3 has 17 residues. V trimming: 2 bases; J trimming: 5 bases; junction bases outside the gene matches: 8. Authors' processing steps: Nucleated cell number was recorded as an estimate derived from reference gene primer amplification. The data were produced by immunoSEQ multiplex PCR, yet TCRdb's version contains in-frame clones alone and is incomplete. V, J and clone size reflect that table, while D and trimming were determined from the DNA. The repertoire holds some 130,000 clones, with around nine tenths as singletons.

The sequenced sample was peripheral blood. The clonotype comes from a man aged 60 to 75 with COVID-19, enrolled during active disease. V is TRBV11-2 and J is TRBJ2-5, with 13 bases identical to TRBD2. CDR3 in amino acids: CASSLYGTSGDWETQYF. Here the CDR3 DNA reads TGTGCCAGCAGCTTATACGGGACTAGCGGGGATTGGGAGACCCAGTACTTC.